The 15 T cell receptor beta chains listed next were all sequenced from one sample in a study of blood T cell repertoires in COVID-19. Data came from immunoSEQ multiplex PCR; TCRdb stores just in-frame clones and leaves some out. The sample lists a few hundred thousand clones, over 80% occurring once. Material: peripheral blood. These receptors all come from a man aged 55-75 years who had recovered from COVID-19.

This sequence joins TRBV9 and TRBJ2-2; D uncertain. The length of the CDR3 is 15 residues. Deletions cut 0 bases from V and 1 base from J, with 7 bases between. Germline loops: CDR1 SGDLS, CDR2 YYNGEE. The DNA for the CDR3 is TGTGCCAGCAGCGTAGTTCCGGGGAACACCGGGGAGCTGTTTTTT. Residues: CASSVVPGNTGELFF.

The CDR3 is CSAWENEQFF. CDR3 nucleotide sequence: TGCAGCGCCTGGGAGAATGAGCAGTTCTTC. This chain links TRBV29-1 with TRBJ2-1; D is perhaps TRBD2 (5 bases). The V gene lost 7 bases and the J gene lost 7 bases, with 8 bases spanning the gap. This CDR3 is 10 amino acids long. From germline, CDR1 is SQVTM and CDR2 ANQGSEA.

The rearrangement joins TRBV7-2 to TRBJ1-1; 10 bases map to TRBD1. Trimming cost V 4 bases and J 7 bases; bases outside gene matches: 6. The germline CDR1 and CDR2 sequences are SGHTA and FQGNSA. CDR3 length equals 14 residues. This CDR3 reads CASSSGTGAYEAFF. The CDR3 DNA follows: TGTGCCAGCAGCTCCGGGACAGGGGCTTATGAAGCTTTCTTT.

V usage is TRBV7-8 and J usage is TRBJ1-3; 8 nucleotides match TRBD1. Trimming removed 0 bases from V and 4 bases from J; junction bases left unmatched: 2. Per the germline V gene, CDR1 is SGHVS and CDR2 is FQNEAQ. The CDR3 consists of 15 residues. CDR3 loop: CASSLARQGGNTIYF. In nucleotides, the CDR3 is TGTGCCAGCAGCTTAGCGAGACAGGGGGGAAACACCATATATTTT. Full variable domain (remainder filled in from reference TRBV7-8 and TRBJ1-3): GAGVSQSPRYKVAKRGQDVALRCDPISGHVSLFWYQQALGQGPEFLTYFQNEAQLDKSGLPSDRFFAERPEGSVSTLKIQRTQQEDSAVYLCASSLARQGGNTIYFGEGSWLTVV.

The chain uses TRBV24-1 and TRBJ2-2; the D is unclear. Per germline, CDR1 KGHDR and CDR2 SFDVKD. V was trimmed by 5 bases and J by 0 bases, leaving 15 bases between them. CDR3 length: 17 amino acids. The CDR3 sequence is CATSANPDPPNTGELFF. The CDR3 DNA reads as TGTGCCACCAGTGCTAATCCCGATCCCCCGAACACCGGGGAGCTGTTTTTT.

J is TRBJ2-6 and V is TRBV4-2, with 7 positions matching TRBD1. This CDR3 has 17 residues. Germline V lookup: CDR1 LGHNA, CDR2 YNFKEQ. V shed 0 bases, J shed 0 bases, and the junction held 2 bases outside the gene matches. In DNA form, the CDR3 reads TGTGCCAGCAGCCAAGAAGCAGGGGGCTCTGGGGCCAACGTCCTGACTTTC. As protein: CASSQEAGGSGANVLTF.

CDR3 bases: TGTGCCAGCTCACGGGACAGGGATGCCTATGGCTACACCTTC. Translation: CASSRDRDAYGYTF. This chain links TRBV18 with TRBJ1-2; 9 bases match TRBD1. This CDR3 contains 14 residues. From germline, CDR1 is KGHSH and CDR2 LQKENI. V gave up 4 bases and J gave up 4 bases; unmatched junction bases: 4.

The V call is TRBV5-1, the J call TRBJ2-2; tentatively, D is TRBD2 (5 bases). The V end lost 3 bases, the J end lost 4 bases, and 19 bases lay between the germline ends. This CDR3 spans 17 amino acids. From germline, CDR1 is SGHRS and CDR2 YFSETQ. In DNA, the CDR3 is TGCGCCAGCAGCTCGATCCAAACTAGGGTAGGCACCGGGGAGCTGTTTTTT. Translated, it gives CASSSIQTRVGTGELFF.

V gene TRBV5-6 combines with J gene TRBJ2-3, with no clear D. V was pared by 4 bases and J by 6 bases, with 18 bases between. The CDR3 sequence is 15 residues long. Germline V gives CDR1 SGHDT, CDR2 YYEEEE. The chain's CDR3 is CASSLGFGRDDTQYF. DNA of the CDR3: TGTGCCAGCAGCCTGGGTTTTGGGCGTGACGATACGCAGTATTTT. Full variable domain (rest looked up from reference TRBV5-6 and TRBJ2-3): DAGVTQSPTHLIKTRGQQVTLRCSPKSGHDTVSWYQQALGQGPQFIFQYYEEEERQRGNFPDRFSGHQFPNYSSELNVNALLLGDSALYLCASSLGFGRDDTQYFGPGTRLTVL.

This clone has only a few counts. The chain combines TRBV3-1 (or the pseudogene TRBV3-2) with TRBJ1-5, with D unclear. Trimming took 1 base from V and 4 from J, leaving 11 bases between them. Germline V CDR1 and CDR2: LGHDT, YNNKEL (reference sequence). The CDR3 is 15 amino acids. CDR3 DNA sequence: TGTGCCAGCAGCCAAGGCCCCCGGGGTAATCAGCCCCAGCATTTT. Its translation is CASSQGPRGNQPQHF.

The genes are TRBV9 and TRBJ1-1; 8 bases are shared with TRBD1. Germline CDR1 and CDR2: SGDLS and YYNGEE. This CDR3 region has 17 residues. Trimming took 0 bases from V and 3 from J; bases not matched to a gene: 10. This CDR3 reads CASSVDPPTGVDTEAFF. The CDR3 nucleotides read TGTGCCAGCAGCGTAGACCCTCCGACAGGGGTGGACACTGAAGCTTTCTTT.

This chain joins TRBV7-9 and TRBJ2-5; TRBD1 aligns across 11 bases. Germline values: CDR1 SEHNR, CDR2 FQNEAQ (reference sequence). The ends lost 5 bases at V and 4 bases at J; junction bases unmatched: 6. This CDR3 region has 15 residues. Written as DNA, the CDR3 is TGTGCCAGCAGCGCACCAGGGACAGGGGGAGAGACCCAGTACTTC. Its translation is CASSAPGTGGETQYF.

The chain joins TRBV7-2 to TRBJ2-2; 12 nucleotides agree with TRBD2. V lost 1 base, J lost 5 bases, and 5 bases stayed unmatched. Germline-derived CDR1 and CDR2 are SGHTA and FQGNSA. CDR3 size: 17 residues. The CDR3 here is CASSLVPSGRVTGELFF. The CDR3 DNA sequence: TGTGCCAGCAGCTTAGTACCTAGCGGGAGGGTTACCGGGGAGCTGTTTTTT.

The rearrangement joins TRBV10-3 to TRBJ1-3; 9 bases fit TRBD1. With V trimmed by 6 bases and J by 3 bases, 6 bases remained unmatched. The CDR3 totals 15 residues. CDR1 and CDR2 from the germline V gene are ENHRY and SYGVKD. CDR3: CAIRAGQGGGNTIYF. The DNA of the CDR3 is TGTGCCATCAGGGCGGGACAGGGAGGTGGAAACACCATATATTTT.

V usage is TRBV30 and J usage is TRBJ2-5; perhaps TRBD1 as D (5 bases). The V and J ends lost 0 bases and 0 bases respectively, with 14 bases between them. The CDR3 loop spans 16 amino acids. CDR1 and CDR2 (germline): GTSNPN, SVGIG (reference sequence). The DNA of the CDR3 is TGTGCCTGGAGTGTTTGGACCCCAGGGAACCAAGAGACCCAGTACTTC. Translating gives CAWSVWTPGNQETQYF.